This passage covers 14 T cell receptor beta chains from one sample sequenced in a study of shared clonotypes between healthy human individuals. Here immunoSEQ multiplex PCR was the method, and the copy in TCRdb shows in-frame clones only, minus some. The sample lists roughly 2.6 million clones; 85% to 95% were seen once. Sequences were obtained from naive CD4+ T cells sorted from blood. Specified subset: CD45RA+ positively selected. Source of these receptors: a man aged 18 to 35 in good health.

The DNA for the CDR3 is TGTGCCAGCAGCTCGACTCCGGAATCCTACAATGAGCAGTTCTTC. Translation: CASSSTPESYNEQFF. The V call is TRBV7-8, the J call TRBJ2-1, with unresolved D. Germline V CDR1 and CDR2: SGHVS, FQNEAQ. Trimming shortened V by 4 bases and J by 1 base, and 11 bases separated the two germline ends. The CDR3 is made up of 15 amino acids. Drawing the rest from reference TRBV7-8 and TRBJ2-1, the complete variable domain is GAGVSQSPRYKVAKRGQDVALRCDPISGHVSLFWYQQALGQGPEFLTYFQNEAQLDKSGLPSDRFFAERPEGSVSTLKIQRTQQEDSAVYLCASSSTPESYNEQFFGPGTRLTVL.

The table lists this clone with a few counts. The CDR3 coding sequence is TGTGCCAGCAGCGCCTGGCGAGGACAGGGGACTGAAGCTTTCTTT. Encoded protein: CASSAWRGQGTEAFF. The chain carries TRBV9 and TRBJ1-1; TRBD1 aligns across 9 bases. V dropped 3 bases and J dropped 5; count of bases not matched to a gene: 8. There are 15 residues in the CDR3. Germline loops: CDR1 SGDLS, CDR2 YYNGEE.

V gene TRBV19 combines with J gene TRBJ1-2, with 7 bases that match TRBD1. V lost 5 bases to trimming and J lost 1 base; unmatched junction nucleotides: 7. Germline V gene data show CDR1 as LNHDA and CDR2 as SQIVND (reference sequence). The CDR3 contains 15 residues. CDR3 coding DNA: TGTGCCAGTAGTTCCGGGACAGCGGATAACTATGGCTACACCTTC. Translated, it gives CASSSGTADNYGYTF.

This rearrangement joins TRBV7-2 to TRBJ2-7; tentative D call: TRBD2 (5 bases). The germline V gene has CDR1 SGHTA and CDR2 FQGNSA. The CDR3 has 16 residues. V was pared by 2 bases and J by 7 bases, with 21 bases between. The DNA for the CDR3 is TGTGCCAGCAGCTTAAATGGAGTGGGAGTCCCGGGGGAGCAGTACTTC. As protein: CASSLNGVGVPGEQYF.

This sequence joins TRBV19 and TRBJ1-5; D might be TRBD1 (5 bases). The ends were cut back, 5 bases at V and 4 bases at J, with 18 bases in the middle. There are 16 residues in the CDR3. Germline CDR1 is LNHDA and CDR2 is SQIVND (reference sequence). CDR3 in DNA: TGTGCCAGTAGTCCCTCATCGGGACGGCAGAATCAGCCCCAGCATTTT. It encodes CASSPSSGRQNQPQHF.

The CDR3 nucleotides read TGTGCCATCAGTGAGTCCAGGGTAGGCGGCTACACCTTC. This codes for CAISESRVGGYTF. The chain recombines TRBV10-3 with TRBJ1-2, with a possible D match to TRBD1 (5 bases). The CDR3 is 13 amino acids. Germline CDR1 reads ENHRY; CDR2 reads SYGVKD. V lost 0 bases and J 8 bases, leaving 10 bases between the germline ends.

The genes are TRBV2 and TRBJ1-4; D not certain. The CDR3 consists of 13 residues. Germline V gene data show CDR1 as SNHLY and CDR2 as FYNNEI. Trimming removed 6 bases at V and 3 bases at J, with 8 bases between. Written as DNA, the CDR3 is TGTGCCAGCAGACTTAGGGCTAATGAAAAACTGTTTTTT. Its protein product is CASRLRANEKLFF.

The chain recombines TRBV5-1 with TRBJ1-1, with a possible D match to TRBD1 (5 bases). The V end lost 1 base, the J end lost 1 base, and 8 bases lay between the germline ends. The CDR3 is made up of 14 amino acids. Germline V CDR1 and CDR2: SGHRS, YFSETQ. CDR3 sequence: CASSLSRANTEAFF. The CDR3 DNA follows: TGCGCCAGCAGCTTGAGCAGGGCGAACACTGAAGCTTTCTTT.

The chain employs TRBV18 and TRBJ2-3; the match to TRBD2 covers 13 bases. Germline values: CDR1 KGHSH, CDR2 LQKENI. V lost 3 bases to trimming and J lost 0 bases; unmatched junction nucleotides: 12. CDR3 size: 20 residues. The CDR3 here is CASSPWTSGRTSASTDTQYF. The DNA for the CDR3 is TGTGCCAGCTCACCGTGGACTAGCGGGAGAACCTCCGCGAGCACAGATACGCAGTATTTT.

This clone appeared once. V and J are TRBV27 and TRBJ2-2; TRBD2 matches at 8 bases. Germline CDR1 is MNHEY and CDR2 is SMNVEV (reference sequence). V shed 4 bases and J 5 bases; nucleotides not matched to a gene: 9. The CDR3 covers 16 residues. The CDR3 protein is CASSSPGLVGTGELFF. Here the CDR3 DNA reads TGTGCCAGCAGTTCTCCGGGACTAGTAGGTACCGGGGAGCTGTTTTTT.

This chain uses TRBV5-6 with TRBJ2-7, with TRBD2 as a possible D gene (5 bases). The CDR3 runs to 15 residues. Germline V lookup: CDR1 SGHDT, CDR2 YYEEEE. Trimming cost V 0 bases and J 2 bases, with 12 bases left between them. The CDR3 region is CASSLAAGGPYEQYF. The CDR3 coding sequence is TGTGCCAGCAGCTTGGCGGCGGGTGGACCCTACGAGCAGTACTTC.

This clone was recorded once. The V gene is TRBV7-2, the J gene TRBJ2-7; 9 nucleotides line up with TRBD2. The V and J ends lost 4 bases and 6 bases, in that order; junction bases with no gene match: 7. This CDR3 has 14 residues. Germline CDR1 and CDR2: SGHTA and FQGNSA. CDR3 bases: TGTGCCAGCAGCTCGGGACTAGCTACCGGCGAGCAGTACTTC. Translating gives CASSSGLATGEQYF.

V usage is TRBV29-1 and J usage is TRBJ2-5; 9 positions agree with TRBD2. The CDR3 sequence is 15 residues long. With V trimmed by 8 bases and J by 5 bases, 15 bases remained unmatched. CDR1 is SQVTM and CDR2 is ANQGSEA in the germline V gene. CDR3 sequence: CSPAQGSGRWETQYF. The CDR3, as DNA: TGCAGCCCCGCACAGGGTAGCGGGAGATGGGAGACCCAGTACTTC.

This CDR3 is CASSPLTVSGNTIYF. Written as DNA, the CDR3 is TGTGCCAGCTCACCATTGACAGTCTCTGGAAACACCATATATTTT. The chain employs TRBV18 and TRBJ1-3; tentative D call: TRBD1 (5 bases). Germline-derived CDR1 and CDR2 are KGHSH and LQKENI. The ends were cut back, 2 bases at V and 0 bases at J, with 8 bases in the middle. This CDR3 has 15 residues.